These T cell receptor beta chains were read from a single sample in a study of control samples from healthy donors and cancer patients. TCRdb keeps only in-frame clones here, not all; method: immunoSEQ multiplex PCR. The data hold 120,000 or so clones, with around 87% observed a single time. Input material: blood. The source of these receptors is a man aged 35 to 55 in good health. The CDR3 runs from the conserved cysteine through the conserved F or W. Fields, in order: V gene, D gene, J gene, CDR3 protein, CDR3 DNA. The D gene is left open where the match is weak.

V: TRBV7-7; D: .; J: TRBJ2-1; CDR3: CASSSGTLSYNEQFF; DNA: TGTGCCAGCAGCTCCGGGACACTCTCCTACAATGAGCAGTTCTTC
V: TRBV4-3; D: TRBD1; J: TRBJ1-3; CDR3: CASSHHRQGRNTIYF; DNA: TGCGCCAGCAGCCACCACAGACAGGGGAGAAACACCATATATTTT
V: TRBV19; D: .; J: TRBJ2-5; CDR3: CASSVGRQRQETQYF; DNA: TGTGCCAGTAGTGTGGGGCGACAGCGGCAAGAGACCCAGTACTTC
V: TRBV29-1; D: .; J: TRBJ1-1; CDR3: CSVRNLNTEAFF; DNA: TGCAGCGTTCGGAATCTGAACACTGAAGCTTTCTTT
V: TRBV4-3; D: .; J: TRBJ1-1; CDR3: CASSQDRQEARNTEAFF; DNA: TGCGCCAGCAGCCAAGACCGACAGGAAGCCCGGAACACTGAAGCTTTCTTT
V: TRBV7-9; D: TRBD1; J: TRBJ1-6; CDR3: CASSSGQVATSPLHF; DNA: TGTGCCAGCAGCTCCGGACAGGTGGCTACTTCACCCCTCCACTTT
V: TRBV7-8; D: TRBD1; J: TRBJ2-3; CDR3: CASSLADRGSTDTQYF; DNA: TGTGCCAGCAGCTTAGCTGACAGGGGGTCCACAGATACGCAGTATTTT
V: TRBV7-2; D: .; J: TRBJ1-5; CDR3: CASSLAIGGASWGQPQHF; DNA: TGTGCCAGCAGCTTAGCGATAGGGGGGGCCTCCTGGGGGCAGCCCCAGCATTTT
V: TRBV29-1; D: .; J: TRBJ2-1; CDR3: CSVDPKPTGGSYNEQFF; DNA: TGCAGTGTTGACCCCAAACCGACTGGAGGCTCCTACAATGAGCAGTTCTTC
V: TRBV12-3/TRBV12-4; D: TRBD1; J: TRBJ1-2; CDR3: CASSWTGSAGYTF; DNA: TGTGCCAGCAGTTGGACAGGGAGTGCTGGCTACACCTTC
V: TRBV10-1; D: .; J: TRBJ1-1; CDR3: CASSEHRRNTEAFF; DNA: TGCGCCAGCAGTGAGCACAGGCGGAACACTGAAGCTTTCTTT
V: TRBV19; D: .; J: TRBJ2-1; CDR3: CASRNYKGGLYNEQFF; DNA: TGTGCCAGTAGAAATTATAAAGGGGGGTTATACAATGAGCAGTTCTTC
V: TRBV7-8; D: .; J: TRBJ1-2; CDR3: CASSLIDTNYGYTF; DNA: TGTGCCAGCAGCTTAATTGATACCAACTATGGCTACACCTTC
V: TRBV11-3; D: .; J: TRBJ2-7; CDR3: CASSFVAGPYEQYF; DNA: TGTGCCAGCAGCTTTGTGGCGGGGCCCTACGAGCAGTACTTC
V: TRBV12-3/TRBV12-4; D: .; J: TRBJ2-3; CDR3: CASRNTDTQYF; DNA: TGTGCCAGCAGGAACACAGATACGCAGTATTTT
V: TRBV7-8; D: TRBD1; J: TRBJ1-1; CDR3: CASSPWDRVKSEAFF; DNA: TGTGCCAGCAGCCCCTGGGACAGGGTGAAATCTGAAGCTTTCTTT
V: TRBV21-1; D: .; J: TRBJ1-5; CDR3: CASRDRGNQPQHF; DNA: TGTGCCAGCAGGGACAGGGGCAATCAGCCCCAGCATTTT
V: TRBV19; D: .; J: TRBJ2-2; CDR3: CASDRQSSNTGELFF; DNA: TGTGCCAGCGATAGACAGAGTTCTAACACCGGGGAGCTGTTTTTT